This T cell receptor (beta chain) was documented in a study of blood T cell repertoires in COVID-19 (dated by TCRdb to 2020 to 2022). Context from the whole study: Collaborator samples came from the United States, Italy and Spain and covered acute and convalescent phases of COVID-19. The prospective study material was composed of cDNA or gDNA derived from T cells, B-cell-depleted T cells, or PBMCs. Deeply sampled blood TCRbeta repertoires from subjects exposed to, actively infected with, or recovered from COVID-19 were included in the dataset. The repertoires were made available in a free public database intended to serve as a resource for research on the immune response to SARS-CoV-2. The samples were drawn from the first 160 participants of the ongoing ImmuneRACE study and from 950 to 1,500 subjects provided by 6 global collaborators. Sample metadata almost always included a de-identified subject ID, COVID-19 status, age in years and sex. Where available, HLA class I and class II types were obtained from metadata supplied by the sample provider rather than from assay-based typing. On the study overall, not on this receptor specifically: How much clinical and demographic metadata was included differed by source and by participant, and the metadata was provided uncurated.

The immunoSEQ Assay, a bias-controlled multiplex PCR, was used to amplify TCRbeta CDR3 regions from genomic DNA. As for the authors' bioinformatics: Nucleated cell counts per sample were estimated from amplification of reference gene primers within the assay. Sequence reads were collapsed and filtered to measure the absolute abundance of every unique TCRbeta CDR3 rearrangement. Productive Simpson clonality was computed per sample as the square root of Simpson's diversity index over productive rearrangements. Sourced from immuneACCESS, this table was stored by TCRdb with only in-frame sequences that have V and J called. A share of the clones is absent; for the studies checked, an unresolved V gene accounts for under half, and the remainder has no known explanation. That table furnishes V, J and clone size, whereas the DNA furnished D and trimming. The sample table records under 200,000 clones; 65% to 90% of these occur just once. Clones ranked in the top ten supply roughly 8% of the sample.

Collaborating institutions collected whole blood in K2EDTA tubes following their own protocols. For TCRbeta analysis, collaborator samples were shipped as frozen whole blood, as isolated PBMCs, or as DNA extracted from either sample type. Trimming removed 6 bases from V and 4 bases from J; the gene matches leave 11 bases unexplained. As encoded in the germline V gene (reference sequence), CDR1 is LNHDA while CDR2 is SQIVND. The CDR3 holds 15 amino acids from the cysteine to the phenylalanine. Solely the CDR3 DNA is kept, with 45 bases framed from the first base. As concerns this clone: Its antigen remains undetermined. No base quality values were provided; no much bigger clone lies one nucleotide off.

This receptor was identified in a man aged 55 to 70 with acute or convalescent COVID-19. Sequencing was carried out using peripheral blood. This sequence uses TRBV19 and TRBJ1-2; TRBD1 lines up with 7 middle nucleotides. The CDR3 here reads CASRSRGRYGYGYTF. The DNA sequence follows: TGTGCCAGTAGATCAAGGGGGCGTTATGGCTATGGCTACACCTTC. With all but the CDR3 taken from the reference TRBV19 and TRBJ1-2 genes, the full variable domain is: DGGITQSPKYLFRKEGQNVTLSCEQNLNHDAMYWYRQDPGQGLRLIYYSQIVNDFQKGDIAEGYSVSREKKESFPLTVTSAQKNPTAFYLCASRSRGRYGYGYTFGSGTRLTVV.